A single sample gave rise to the 26 T cell receptor beta chains below, sequenced in a study of shared clonotypes between healthy human individuals. The protocol was immunoSEQ multiplex PCR, while the TCRdb copy is restricted to in-frame clones and leaves out a portion. This table has 2 million to 2.5 million clones, approximately 93% appearing once. Sequences were obtained from naive CD4+ T cells from PBMCs. The subset denotes: CD45RA+ positively selected. These receptors were taken from a man in his late teens or twenties in good health. Some clones in this sample may be carry-over from other donors' samples.

The chain links TRBV2 to TRBJ2-7, with D maybe TRBD2 (5 bases). Per germline, CDR1 SNHLY and CDR2 FYNNEI. CDR3 size: 16 residues. V lost 5 bases and J lost 0, with 17 bases in between. The DNA of the CDR3 is TGTGCCAGCAGTCCCTGGACTGGAGCGAGCTCCTACGAGCAGTACTTC. This translates into CASSPWTGASSYEQYF.

V gene TRBV9 combines with J gene TRBJ2-7; TRBD2 agrees at 11 bases. CDR1 is SGDLS, CDR2 YYNGEE, per germline. Unmatched junction bases numbered 9, after V lost 4 bases and J lost 6 bases. The CDR3 has 15 amino acids. The CDR3 loop is CASSTRTSGLSEQYF. CDR3 DNA: TGTGCCAGCAGCACACGGACTAGCGGGCTCTCCGAGCAGTACTTC. Looking up the rest from reference TRBV9 and TRBJ2-7 gives the full variable domain: DSGVTQTPKHLITATGQRVTLRCSPRSGDLSVYWYQQSLDQGLQFLIQYYNGEERAKGNILERFSAQQFPDLHSELNLSSLELGDSALYFCASSTRTSGLSEQYFGPGTRLTVT.

The chain employs TRBV18 and TRBJ2-1, with TRBD2 matching over 9 bases. Per germline, CDR1 KGHSH and CDR2 LQKENI. The J segment lost 6 bases and the V segment lost 6 bases, leaving 3 bases of the junction unmatched. The CDR3 length is 13 residues. The CDR3 sequence is CASSLAGPNEQFF. The DNA of the CDR3 is TGTGCCAGCTCCCTAGCGGGGCCCAATGAGCAGTTCTTC.

This clone was seen once. The chain employs TRBV11-2 and TRBJ2-3; D remains unclear. This CDR3 comprises 12 residues. Per the germline V gene, CDR1 is SGHAT and CDR2 is FQNNGV. V was clipped by 2 bases and J by 7 bases, with 7 bases between them. The CDR3 coding sequence is TGTGCCAGCAGCTTATCTGGTTATACGCAGTATTTT. It encodes CASSLSGYTQYF.

The chain links TRBV5-1 to TRBJ1-2; TRBD1 matches at 8 bases. In germline, CDR1 is SGHRS, CDR2 YFSETQ. The length of the CDR3 is 16 residues. J gave up 4 bases and V 4 bases, and 12 bases lay outside the gene matches. The CDR3 region is CASSTTGQVIGYGYTF. Written as DNA, the CDR3 is TGCGCCAGCAGCACCACGGGACAGGTAATTGGCTATGGCTACACCTTC.

V usage is TRBV4-3 and J usage is TRBJ1-1; D might be TRBD1 (6 bases). The CDR3 has 14 residues. In germline, CDR1 is LGHNA, CDR2 YSLEER. The ends were cut back, 0 bases at V and 8 bases at J, with 13 bases in the middle. The DNA of the CDR3 is TGCGCCAGCAGCCAAGAAACAGGGCAGGGCGAAGCTTTCTTT. Amino acid sequence: CASSQETGQGEAFF.

The chain recombines TRBV21-1 with TRBJ1-1. TRBV21-1 represents a pseudogene. The CDR3 is 14 amino acids. This CDR3 is CASSTSSMITEAFF. DNA of the CDR3: TGTGCCAGCAGCACCTCGTCGATGATAACTGAAGCTTTCTTT.

The chain has TRBV18 and TRBJ1-1; 10 nucleotides align to TRBD1. The V gene's germline CDR1 is KGHSH and CDR2 LQKENI. The CDR3 runs to 15 residues. V trimming: 3 bases; J trimming: 1 base; junction bases outside the gene matches: 2. Written as DNA, the CDR3 is TGTGCCAGCTCACCGGGACAGGGGACGAACACTGAAGCTTTCTTT. Translated, it gives CASSPGQGTNTEAFF. Full variable domain (outside the CDR3, taken from reference TRBV18 and TRBJ1-1): NAGVMQNPRHLVRRRGQEARLRCSPMKGHSHVYWYRQLPEEGLKFMVYLQKENIIDESGMPKERFSAEFPKEGPSILRIQQVVRGDSAAYFCASSPGQGTNTEAFFGQGTRLTVV.

To note about this clone: The sample contains more than one DNA sequence encoding this CDR3. The chain joins TRBV5-1 to TRBJ2-7; 8 nucleotides align to TRBD2. The V segment lost 0 bases and the J segment 3 bases; nucleotides outside the gene matches: 5. There are 15 residues in the CDR3. Germline CDR1 and CDR2: SGHRS and YFSETQ. Here the CDR3 reads CASSLALAGSYEQYF. DNA of the CDR3: TGCGCCAGCAGCTTGGCCTTAGCGGGAAGCTACGAGCAGTACTTC.

The V call is TRBV6-1, the J call TRBJ1-5; TRBD1 aligns across 7 bases. This CDR3 has 15 residues. Losses at the gene ends were 6 bases for V and 6 bases for J; bases not matched to a gene: 11. Germline V lookup: CDR1 MNHNS, CDR2 SASEGT. In DNA, the CDR3 is TGTGCCAGCAGAAACCGGGACAGACTGGCTCAGCCCCAGCATTTT. It specifies CASRNRDRLAQPQHF.

This clone was recorded only once. The chain links TRBV7-9 to TRBJ2-7; perhaps TRBD2 as D (5 bases). The V end lost 5 bases, the J end lost 4 bases, and 21 bases lay between the germline ends. CDR3 length equals 16 residues. CDR1 SEHNR and CDR2 FQNEAQ come from the germline V gene (reference sequence). As DNA, the CDR3 is TGTGCCAGCAGCCCCGGCCTCCCCTTGCCGGGGTACGAGCAGTACTTC. Encoded protein: CASSPGLPLPGYEQYF. Complete variable domain (other parts from reference TRBV7-9 and TRBJ2-7): DTGVSQNPRHKITKRGQNVTFRCDPISEHNRLYWYRQTLGQGPEFLTYFQNEAQLEKSRLLSDRFSAERPKGSFSTLEIQRTEQGDSAMYLCASSPGLPLPGYEQYFGPGTRLTVT.

This chain connects TRBV30 to TRBJ2-5; a weak D match, TRBD2 (6 bases). The V end lost 4 bases, the J end lost 7 bases, and 16 bases lay between the germline ends. The CDR3 is 13 residues long. Per the germline V gene, CDR1 is GTSNPN and CDR2 is SVGIG (reference sequence). The CDR3, as DNA: TGTGCCTGGATAAGTGGGGGAGGTGGGACCCAGTACTTC. It specifies CAWISGGGGTQYF.

J is TRBJ2-7 and V is TRBV6-1; D may be TRBD1 or TRBD2 (6 bases each). Germline V lookup: CDR1 MNHNS, CDR2 SASEGT. The V end lost 6 bases, the J end lost 0 bases, and 12 bases lay between the germline ends. This CDR3 contains 14 residues. The CDR3 DNA reads TGTGCCAGCAGCCGGGGGCAGCTCTCCTACGAGCAGTACTTC. Translated: CASSRGQLSYEQYF.

The chain recombines TRBV25-1 with TRBJ1-2, with D tentatively TRBD1 (6 bases). Germline CDR1 MGHDK, CDR2 SYGVNS. Trimming stripped 6 bases from V and 7 bases from J, with 9 bases between. This CDR3 spans 11 amino acids. CDR3 DNA sequence: TGTGCCAGCAGCAAGGGGGTTGGCTACACCTTC. As protein: CASSKGVGYTF.

There are a few counts of this clone. The rearrangement uses TRBV30 and TRBJ1-1; D remains ambiguous. Between the trimmed V and J ends, which lost 1 base and 1 base, there was a span of 7 bases. The CDR3 is made up of 13 amino acids. CDR1 is GTSNPN, CDR2 SVGIG, per germline (reference sequence). CDR3 amino acids: CAWSAGRNTEAFF. Written as DNA, the CDR3 is TGTGCCTGGAGTGCTGGACGGAACACTGAAGCTTTCTTT.

V and J are TRBV7-3 and TRBJ2-5, with 8 bases that match TRBD1. CDR3 size: 14 residues. Trimming took 5 bases from V and 1 from J; bases not matched to a gene: 3. Looked up from germline, CDR1 is SGHTA and CDR2 is FQGTGA. As DNA, the CDR3 is TGTGCCAGCAGCCCGACAGGGGTCCAAGAGACCCAGTACTTC. Encoded protein: CASSPTGVQETQYF.

J is TRBJ2-7 and V is TRBV28; no clear D. Germline V gene data show CDR1 as MDHEN and CDR2 as SYDVKM. This CDR3 has 12 residues. The V end lost 8 bases, the J end lost 1 base, and 9 bases lay between the germline ends. This CDR3 is CASGRTSYEQYF. DNA for the CDR3: TGTGCCAGCGGCCGAACATCCTACGAGCAGTACTTC.

The CDR3, as DNA: TGCGCCAGCAGCTTGGCTGGGACCCAGTACTTC. Its protein is CASSLAGTQYF. The rearrangement links TRBV5-1 to TRBJ2-5; D is undetermined. The CDR3 covers 11 residues. Trimming left V 0 bases short and J 7 bases short, with 4 bases between. Germline lookup yields CDR1 SGHRS and CDR2 YFSETQ.

This chain joins TRBV6-5 and TRBJ1-2; D is possibly TRBD1 (5 bases). CDR3 length equals 14 residues. Trimming took off 6 bases at V and 8 bases at J, with 19 bases between the two ends. The V gene's germline CDR1 is MNHEY and CDR2 SVGAGI. CDR3 DNA: TGTGCCAGCAGCCGATACAGTGGACAAGGCGGCTACACCTTC. Translating it yields CASSRYSGQGGYTF.

This clone has a single count. The chain combines TRBV11-2 with TRBJ2-5, with D perhaps TRBD1 (7 bases). V lost 5 bases and J 11 bases, leaving 27 bases between the germline ends. Germline V gene sequence: CDR1 SGHAT, CDR2 FQNNGV. This CDR3 region has 16 residues. The CDR3 loop is CASSRTDLRQGGLQYF. The CDR3 DNA sequence: TGTGCCAGCAGCCGAACCGACCTCCGGCAGGGGGGATTGCAGTACTTC.

The DNA for the CDR3 is TGTGCCTGGAGACGACCGGGACTAGCGGCCTCCTACGAGCAGTACTTC. Translation: CAWRRPGLAASYEQYF. The chain uses TRBV30 and TRBJ2-7, with 11 bases matching TRBD2. Trimming removed 3 bases from V and 0 bases from J; junction bases left unmatched: 7. Germline V gives CDR1 GTSNPN, CDR2 SVGIG (reference sequence). This CDR3 region has 16 residues.

The genes are TRBV27 and TRBJ2-3, with 8 bases that match TRBD2. There are 18 residues in the CDR3. V lost 2 bases and J lost 0; bases outside the gene matches: 10. Looked up from germline, CDR1 is MNHEY and CDR2 is SMNVEV (reference sequence). CDR3 DNA: TGTGCCAGCAGTTTAAAAGCGGCGGGAGGCCGAAGCACAGATACGCAGTATTTT. The encoded protein is CASSLKAAGGRSTDTQYF.

The chain combines TRBV18 with TRBJ1-1, with D unclear. There are 13 residues in the CDR3. The germline CDR1 and CDR2 sequences are KGHSH and LQKENI. Deletions cut 0 bases from V and 9 bases from J, with 11 bases between. The CDR3 sequence: CASSPPAGVKAFF. The CDR3 bases are TGTGCCAGCTCACCACCGGCTGGAGTTAAAGCTTTCTTT.

V gene TRBV19 combines with J gene TRBJ2-3, with 8 positions matching TRBD2. Trimming removed 4 bases from V and 1 base from J; junction bases left unmatched: 10. The CDR3 sequence is 17 residues long. Germline assignment: CDR1 LNHDA and CDR2 SQIVND (reference sequence). The DNA for the CDR3 is TGTGCCAGTAGTAACCCGGGAGGGGGGGCCCGCACAGATACGCAGTATTTT. Translating it yields CASSNPGGGARTDTQYF.

The chain carries TRBV6-6 and TRBJ1-1; D gene unclear. This CDR3 is 13 amino acids long. With 5 bases removed from V and 11 bases from J, the gap between germline ends came to 18 bases. Germline V lookup: CDR1 MNHNY, CDR2 SVGAGI (reference sequence). The CDR3 DNA is TGTGCCAGCAGTCCCCCCGACCGTCTGGGGGCTTTCTTT. Protein product: CASSPPDRLGAFF.

The CDR3 reads CASSFSRGSFDIQYF. The CDR3 nucleotides read TGTGCCAGCAGTTTTAGTCGCGGGAGCTTCGACATTCAGTACTTC. This chain uses TRBV27 with TRBJ2-4; 7 bases line up with TRBD2. CDR1 MNHEY and CDR2 SMNVEV come from the germline V gene (reference sequence). Unmatched junction bases numbered 10, after V lost 3 bases and J lost 8 bases. The CDR3 is 15 residues long.